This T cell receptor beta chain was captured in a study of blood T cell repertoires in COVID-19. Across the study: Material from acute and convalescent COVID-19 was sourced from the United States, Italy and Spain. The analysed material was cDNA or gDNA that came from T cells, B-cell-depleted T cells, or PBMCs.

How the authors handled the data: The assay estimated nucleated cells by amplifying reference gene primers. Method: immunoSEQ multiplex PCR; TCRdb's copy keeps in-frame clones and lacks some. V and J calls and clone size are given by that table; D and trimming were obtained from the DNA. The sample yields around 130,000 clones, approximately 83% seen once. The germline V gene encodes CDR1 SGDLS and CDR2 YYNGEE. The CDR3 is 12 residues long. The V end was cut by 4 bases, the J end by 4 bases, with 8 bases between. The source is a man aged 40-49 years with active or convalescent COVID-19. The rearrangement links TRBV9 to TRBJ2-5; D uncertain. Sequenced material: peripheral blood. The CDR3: CASSPPGETQYF. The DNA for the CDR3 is TGTGCCAGCAGCCCCCCGGGAGAGACCCAGTACTTC.